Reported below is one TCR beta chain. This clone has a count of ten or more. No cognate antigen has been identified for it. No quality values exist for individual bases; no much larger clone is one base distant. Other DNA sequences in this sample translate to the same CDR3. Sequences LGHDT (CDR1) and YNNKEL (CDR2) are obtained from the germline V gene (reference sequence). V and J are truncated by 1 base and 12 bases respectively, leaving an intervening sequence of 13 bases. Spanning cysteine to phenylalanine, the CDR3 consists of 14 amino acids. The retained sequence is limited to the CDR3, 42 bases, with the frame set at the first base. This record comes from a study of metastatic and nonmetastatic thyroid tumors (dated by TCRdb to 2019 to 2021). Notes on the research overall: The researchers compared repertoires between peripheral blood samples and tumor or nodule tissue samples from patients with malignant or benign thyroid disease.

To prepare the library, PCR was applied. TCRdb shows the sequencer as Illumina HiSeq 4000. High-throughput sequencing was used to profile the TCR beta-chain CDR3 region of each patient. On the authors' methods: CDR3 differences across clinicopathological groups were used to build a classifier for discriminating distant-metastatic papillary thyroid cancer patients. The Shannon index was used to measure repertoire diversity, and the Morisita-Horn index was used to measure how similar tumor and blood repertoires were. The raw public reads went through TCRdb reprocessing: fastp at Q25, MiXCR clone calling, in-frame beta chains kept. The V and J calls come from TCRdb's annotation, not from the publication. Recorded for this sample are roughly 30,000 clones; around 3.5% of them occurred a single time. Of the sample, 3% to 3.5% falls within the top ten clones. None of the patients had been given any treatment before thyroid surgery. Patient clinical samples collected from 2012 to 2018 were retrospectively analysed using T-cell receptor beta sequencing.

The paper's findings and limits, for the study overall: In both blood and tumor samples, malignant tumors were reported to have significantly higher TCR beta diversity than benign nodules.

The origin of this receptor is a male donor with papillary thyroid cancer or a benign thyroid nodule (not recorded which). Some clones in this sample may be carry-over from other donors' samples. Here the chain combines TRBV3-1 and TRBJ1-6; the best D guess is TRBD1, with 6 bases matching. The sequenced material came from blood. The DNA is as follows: TGTGCCAGCAGCCAAGTAGGGGGTGGGATACCCCTCCACTTT. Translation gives CASSQVGGGIPLHF. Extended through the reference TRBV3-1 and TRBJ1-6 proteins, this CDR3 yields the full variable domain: DTAVSQTPKYLVTQMGNDKSIKCEQNLGHDTMYWYKQDSKKFLKIMFSYNNKELIINETVPNRFSPKSPDKAHLNLHINSLELGDSAVYFCASSQVGGGIPLHFGNGTRLTVT.